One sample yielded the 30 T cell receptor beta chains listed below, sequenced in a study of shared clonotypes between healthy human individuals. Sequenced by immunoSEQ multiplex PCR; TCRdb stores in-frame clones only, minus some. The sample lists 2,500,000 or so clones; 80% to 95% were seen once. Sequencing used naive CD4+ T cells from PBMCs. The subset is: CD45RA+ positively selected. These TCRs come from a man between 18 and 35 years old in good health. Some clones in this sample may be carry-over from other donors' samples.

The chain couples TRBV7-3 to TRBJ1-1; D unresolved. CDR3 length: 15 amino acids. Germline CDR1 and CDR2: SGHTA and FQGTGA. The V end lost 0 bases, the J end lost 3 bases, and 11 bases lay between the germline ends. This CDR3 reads CASSLTAEAHTEAFF. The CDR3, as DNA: TGTGCCAGCAGCTTAACCGCGGAGGCCCACACTGAAGCTTTCTTT.

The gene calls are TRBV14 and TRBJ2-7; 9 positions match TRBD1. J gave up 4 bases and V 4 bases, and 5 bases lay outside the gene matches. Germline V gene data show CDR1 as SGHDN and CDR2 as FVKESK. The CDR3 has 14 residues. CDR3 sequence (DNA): TGTGCCAGCAGCCTGAGACAGGGGGGTTACGAGCAGTACTTC. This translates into CASSLRQGGYEQYF.

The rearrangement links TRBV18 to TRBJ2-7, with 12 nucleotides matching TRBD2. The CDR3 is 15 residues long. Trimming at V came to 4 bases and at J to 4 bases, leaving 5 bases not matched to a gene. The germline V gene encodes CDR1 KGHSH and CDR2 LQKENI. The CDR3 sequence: CASSLETSGSYEQYF. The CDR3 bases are TGTGCCAGCTCACTAGAGACTAGCGGGAGTTACGAGCAGTACTTC.

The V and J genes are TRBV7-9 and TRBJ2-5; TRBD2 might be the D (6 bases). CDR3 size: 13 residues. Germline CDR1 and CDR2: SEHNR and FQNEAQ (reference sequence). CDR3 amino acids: CATPGTQQETQYF. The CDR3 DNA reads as TGTGCAACACCCGGGACTCAGCAAGAGACCCAGTACTTC.

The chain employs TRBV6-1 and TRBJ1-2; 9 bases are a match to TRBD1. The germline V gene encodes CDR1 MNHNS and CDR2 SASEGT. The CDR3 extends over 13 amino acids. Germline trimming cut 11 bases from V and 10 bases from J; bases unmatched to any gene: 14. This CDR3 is CAAAGDRVIDYTF. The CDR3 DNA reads TGTGCCGCGGCCGGGGACAGGGTAATTGACTACACCTTC.

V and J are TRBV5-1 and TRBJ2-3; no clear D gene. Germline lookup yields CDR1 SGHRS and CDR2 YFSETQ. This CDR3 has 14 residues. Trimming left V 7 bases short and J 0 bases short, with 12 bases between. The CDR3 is CASGRSASTDTQYF. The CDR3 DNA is TGCGCCAGCGGTAGGAGTGCGAGCACAGATACGCAGTATTTT.

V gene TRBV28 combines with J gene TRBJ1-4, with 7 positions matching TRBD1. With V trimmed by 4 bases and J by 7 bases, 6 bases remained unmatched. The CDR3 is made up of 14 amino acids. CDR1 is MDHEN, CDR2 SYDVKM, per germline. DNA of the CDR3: TGTGCCAGCAGTTCGACAGGGCGGGTTGAAAAACTGTTTTTT. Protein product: CASSSTGRVEKLFF.

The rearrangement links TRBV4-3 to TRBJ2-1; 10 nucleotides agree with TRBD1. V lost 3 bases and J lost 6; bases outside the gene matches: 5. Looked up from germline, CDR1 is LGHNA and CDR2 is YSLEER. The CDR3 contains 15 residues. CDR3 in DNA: TGCGCCAGCAGCCAGCCGGGACAGGGGTTCAATGAGCAGTTCTTC. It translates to CASSQPGQGFNEQFF.

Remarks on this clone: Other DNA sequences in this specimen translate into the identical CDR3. CDR3 residues: CASSYSPDYEQYF. DNA for the CDR3: TGTGCCAGCAGTTACAGTCCGGACTACGAGCAGTACTTC. The V and J genes are TRBV6-6 and TRBJ2-7; D is ambiguous. CDR3 length: 13 amino acids. The V and J ends lost 2 bases and 3 bases respectively, with 8 bases between them. Looked up from germline, CDR1 is MNHNY and CDR2 is SVGAGI (reference sequence).

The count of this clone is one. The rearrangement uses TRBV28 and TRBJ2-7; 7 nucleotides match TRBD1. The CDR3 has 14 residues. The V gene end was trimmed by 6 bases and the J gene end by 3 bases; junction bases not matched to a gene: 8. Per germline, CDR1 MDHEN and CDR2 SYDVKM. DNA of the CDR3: TGTGCCAGCAGCGCCGGGACAGCTGACTACGAGCAGTACTTC. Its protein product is CASSAGTADYEQYF.

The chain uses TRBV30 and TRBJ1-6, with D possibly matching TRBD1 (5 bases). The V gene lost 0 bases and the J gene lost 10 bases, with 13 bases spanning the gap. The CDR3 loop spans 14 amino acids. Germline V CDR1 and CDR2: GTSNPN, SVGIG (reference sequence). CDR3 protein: CAWSVGPNRSPLHF. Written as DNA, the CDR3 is TGTGCCTGGAGTGTGGGACCAAACAGGTCACCCCTCCACTTT.

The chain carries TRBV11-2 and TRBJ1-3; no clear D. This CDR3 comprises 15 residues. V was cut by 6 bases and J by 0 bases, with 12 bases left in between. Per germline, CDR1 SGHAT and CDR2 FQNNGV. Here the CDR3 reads CASRLPRSSGNTIYF. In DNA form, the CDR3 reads TGTGCCAGCAGACTCCCTCGGAGCTCTGGAAACACCATATATTTT. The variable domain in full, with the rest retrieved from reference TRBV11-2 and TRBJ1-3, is EAGVAQSPRYKIIEKRQSVAFWCNPISGHATLYWYQQILGQGPKLLIQFQNNGVVDDSQLPKDRFSAERLKGVDSTLKIQPAKLEDSAVYLCASRLPRSSGNTIYFGEGSWLTVV.

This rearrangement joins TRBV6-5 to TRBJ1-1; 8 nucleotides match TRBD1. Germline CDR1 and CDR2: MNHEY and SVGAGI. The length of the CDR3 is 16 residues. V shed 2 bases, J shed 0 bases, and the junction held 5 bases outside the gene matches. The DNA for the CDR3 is TGTGCCAGCAGTTACCGTTCAGGGGGCATGAACACTGAAGCTTTCTTT. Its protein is CASSYRSGGMNTEAFF.

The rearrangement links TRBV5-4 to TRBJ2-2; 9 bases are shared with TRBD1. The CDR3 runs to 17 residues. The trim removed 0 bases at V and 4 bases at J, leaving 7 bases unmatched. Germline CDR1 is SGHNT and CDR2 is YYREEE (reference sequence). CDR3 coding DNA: TGTGCCAGCAGCTTGGCGAGAGACAGGGGGGTCACCGGGGAGCTGTTTTTT. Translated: CASSLARDRGVTGELFF.

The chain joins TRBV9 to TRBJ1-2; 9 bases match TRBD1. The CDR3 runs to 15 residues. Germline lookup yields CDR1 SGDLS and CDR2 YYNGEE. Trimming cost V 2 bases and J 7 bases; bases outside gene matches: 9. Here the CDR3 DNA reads TGTGCCAGCAGCGTGGGGGACAGGGAATTCTCTGGCTACACCTTC. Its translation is CASSVGDREFSGYTF.

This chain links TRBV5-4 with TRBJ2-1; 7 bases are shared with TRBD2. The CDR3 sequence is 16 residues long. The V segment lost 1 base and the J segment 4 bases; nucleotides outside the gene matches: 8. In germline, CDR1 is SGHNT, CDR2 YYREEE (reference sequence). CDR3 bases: TGTGCCAGCAGCTTGTTGGGCGGGAGAGGGTACAATGAGCAGTTCTTC. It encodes CASSLLGGRGYNEQFF.

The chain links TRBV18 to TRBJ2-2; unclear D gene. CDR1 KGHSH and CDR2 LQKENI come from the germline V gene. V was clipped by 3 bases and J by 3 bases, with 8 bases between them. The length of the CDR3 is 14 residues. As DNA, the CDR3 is TGTGCCAGCTCACCTCAGCTTGACACCGGGGAGCTGTTTTTT. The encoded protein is CASSPQLDTGELFF.

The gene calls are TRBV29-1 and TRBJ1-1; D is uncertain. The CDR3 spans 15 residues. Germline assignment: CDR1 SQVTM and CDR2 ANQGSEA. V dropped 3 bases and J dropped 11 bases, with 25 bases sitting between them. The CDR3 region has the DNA TGCAGCGTTGAGATGGTTGGGGTCGCACATGGCGGGGCTTTCTTT. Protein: CSVEMVGVAHGGAFF.

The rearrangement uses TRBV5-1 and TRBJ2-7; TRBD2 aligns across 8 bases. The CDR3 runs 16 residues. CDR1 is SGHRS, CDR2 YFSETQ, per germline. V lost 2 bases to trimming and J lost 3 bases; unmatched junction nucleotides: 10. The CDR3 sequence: CASSFRLSGRGYEQYF. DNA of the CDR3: TGCGCCAGCAGCTTTCGATTGAGCGGGAGAGGCTACGAGCAGTACTTC. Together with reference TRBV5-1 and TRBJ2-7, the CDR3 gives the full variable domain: KAGVTQTPRYLIKTRGQQVTLSCSPISGHRSVSWYQQTPGQGLQFLFEYFSETQRNKGNFPGRFSGRQFSNSRSEMNVSTLELGDSALYLCASSFRLSGRGYEQYFGPGTRLTVT.

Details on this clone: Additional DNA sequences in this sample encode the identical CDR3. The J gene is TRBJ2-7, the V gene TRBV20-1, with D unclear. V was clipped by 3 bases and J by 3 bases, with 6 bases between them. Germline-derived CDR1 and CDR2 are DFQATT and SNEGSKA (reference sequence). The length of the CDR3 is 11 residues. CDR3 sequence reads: CSASASYEQYF. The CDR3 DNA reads TGCAGTGCTAGCGCCAGCTACGAGCAGTACTTC.

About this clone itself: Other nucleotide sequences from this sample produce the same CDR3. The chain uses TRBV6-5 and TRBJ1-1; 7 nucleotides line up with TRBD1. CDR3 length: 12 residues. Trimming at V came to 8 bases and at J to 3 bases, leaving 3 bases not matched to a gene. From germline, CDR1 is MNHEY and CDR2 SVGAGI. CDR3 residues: CASRTGYTEAFF. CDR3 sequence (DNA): TGTGCCAGCCGGACAGGATACACTGAAGCTTTCTTT.

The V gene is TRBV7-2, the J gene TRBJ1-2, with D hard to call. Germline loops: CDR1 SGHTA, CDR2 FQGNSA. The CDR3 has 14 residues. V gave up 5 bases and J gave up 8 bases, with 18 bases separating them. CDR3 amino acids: CASSQDGFAGGYTF. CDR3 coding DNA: TGTGCCAGCAGCCAGGACGGATTCGCGGGCGGCTACACCTTC.

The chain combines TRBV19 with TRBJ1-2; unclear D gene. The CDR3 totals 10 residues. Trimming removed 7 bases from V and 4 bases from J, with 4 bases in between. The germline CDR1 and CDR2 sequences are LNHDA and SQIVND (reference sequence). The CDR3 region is CASKLYGYTF. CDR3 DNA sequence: TGTGCCAGTAAGCTCTATGGCTACACCTTC.

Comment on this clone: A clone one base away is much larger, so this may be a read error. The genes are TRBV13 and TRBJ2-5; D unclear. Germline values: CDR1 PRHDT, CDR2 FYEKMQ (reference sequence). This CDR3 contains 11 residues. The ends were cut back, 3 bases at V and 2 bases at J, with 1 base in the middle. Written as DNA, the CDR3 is TGTGCCAGCAGCTTGCAAGAGACCCAGTACTTC. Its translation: CASSLQETQYF.

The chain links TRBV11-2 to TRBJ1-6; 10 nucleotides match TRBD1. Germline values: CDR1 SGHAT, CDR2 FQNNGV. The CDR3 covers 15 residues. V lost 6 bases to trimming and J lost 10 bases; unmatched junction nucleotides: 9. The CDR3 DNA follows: TGTGCCAGCAGACCACCCGGGACAGGGGTCTCACCCCTCCACTTT. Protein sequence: CASRPPGTGVSPLHF.

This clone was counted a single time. The CDR3 spells CASSSGRLNGDTQYF. CDR3 nucleotides: TGTGCCAGCAGCTCCGGACGGTTGAATGGAGATACGCAGTATTTT. This chain joins TRBV7-3 and TRBJ2-3; D remains unclear. V was trimmed by 4 bases and J by 5 bases, leaving 16 bases between them. CDR3 length: 15 amino acids. Germline CDR1 and CDR2: SGHTA and FQGTGA.

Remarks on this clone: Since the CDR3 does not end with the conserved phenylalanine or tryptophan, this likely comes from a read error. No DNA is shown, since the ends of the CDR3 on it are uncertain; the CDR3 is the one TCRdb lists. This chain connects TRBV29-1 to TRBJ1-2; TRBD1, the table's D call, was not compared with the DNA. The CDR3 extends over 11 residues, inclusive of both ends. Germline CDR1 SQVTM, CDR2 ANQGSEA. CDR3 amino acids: CSVLTGQGYAL.

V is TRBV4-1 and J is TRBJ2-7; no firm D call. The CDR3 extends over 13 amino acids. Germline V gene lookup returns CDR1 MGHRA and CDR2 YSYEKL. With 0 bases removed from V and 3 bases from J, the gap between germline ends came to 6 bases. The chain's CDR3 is CASSQDLLYEQYF. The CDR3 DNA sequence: TGCGCCAGCAGCCAAGATCTCCTCTACGAGCAGTACTTC.

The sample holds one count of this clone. CDR3 sequence: CSAETGGHTEAFF. CDR3 DNA: TGCAGCGCCGAAACAGGGGGGCACACTGAAGCTTTCTTT. The gene calls are TRBV29-1 and TRBJ1-1; 8 bases align to TRBD1. This CDR3 is 13 amino acids long. Germline V CDR1 and CDR2: SQVTM, ANQGSEA. V shed 7 bases, J shed 3 bases, and the junction held 7 bases outside the gene matches.

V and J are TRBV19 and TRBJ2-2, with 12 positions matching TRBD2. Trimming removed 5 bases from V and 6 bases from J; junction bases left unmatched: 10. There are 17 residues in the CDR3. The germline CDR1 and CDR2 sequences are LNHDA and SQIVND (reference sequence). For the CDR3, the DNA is TGTGCCAGTAGTCCGTCCAGACTAGCGGGAGTTCCCGGGGAGCTGTTTTTT. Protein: CASSPSRLAGVPGELFF.